The 25 T cell receptor beta chains given below trace back to one sample, sequenced in a study of blood T cell repertoires in COVID-19 (dated by TCRdb to about 2020). The library was generated by the immunoSEQ multiplex PCR assay. TCRdb retrieved this table from immuneACCESS and kept in-frame rearrangements only. Not all clones are present; in checked studies, unresolved V genes account for under half, and no reason is known for the remainder. This sample has under 300,000 clones in its table, and roughly 80% of those were observed once. The top ten clones comprise about 4% of the sample. Sequencing used peripheral blood. These receptors all come from a woman aged 40 to 55 with active or convalescent COVID-19.

The chain uses TRBV6-2 or TRBV6-3 and TRBJ2-7; D may be TRBD2 (6 bases). Trimming cost V 5 bases and J 4 bases, with 15 bases left between them. The CDR3 has 14 amino acids. Germline CDR1 and CDR2: MNHEY and SVGEGT. CDR3 region: CASSHRDSRYEQYF. The CDR3 DNA sequence: TGTGCCAGCAGTCACCGGGACTCTCGGTACGAGCAGTACTTC.

The rearrangement joins TRBV5-1 to TRBJ2-7; 7 nucleotides match TRBD1. The junction had 10 bases not matched to a gene; V was cut back by 4 bases and J by 3 bases. From germline, CDR1 is SGHRS and CDR2 YFSETQ. CDR3 length: 15 residues. CDR3 coding DNA: TGCGCCAGCAGCACTTCAGGGGGTCCCGGCTACGAGCAGTACGTC. Amino acids: CASSTSGGPGYEQYV.

This clone was observed a handful of times. The chain joins TRBV11-1 to TRBJ1-1; 8 bases are shared with TRBD1. From germline, CDR1 is SGHAT and CDR2 FQDESV (reference sequence). This CDR3 is built from 15 residues. The trim removed 3 bases at V and 0 bases at J, leaving 3 bases unmatched. CDR3 nucleotides: TGTGCCAGCAGCTTGACAGGGGAGTTGAACACTGAAGCTTTCTTT. Translating it yields CASSLTGELNTEAFF. Full variable domain (missing parts from reference TRBV11-1 and TRBJ1-1): EAEVAQSPRYKITEKSQAVAFWCDPISGHATLYWYRQILGQGPELLVQFQDESVVDDSQLPKDRFSAERLKGVDSTLKIQPAELGDSAMYLCASSLTGELNTEAFFGQGTRLTVV.

This clone was seen only once. V is TRBV6-5 and J is TRBJ1-2, with unresolved D. The germline V gene encodes CDR1 MNHEY and CDR2 SVGAGI. V was shortened by 5 bases and J by 0 bases, with 10 bases between the two germline ends. The CDR3 contains 14 residues. CDR3 protein: CASSPQVANYGYTF. The CDR3 DNA reads as TGTGCCAGCAGTCCCCAGGTTGCTAACTATGGCTACACCTTC.

V is TRBV5-1 and J is TRBJ2-3, with 9 bases lining up with TRBD1. J lost 1 base, V lost 3 bases, and 3 bases had no gene match. Germline loops: CDR1 SGHRS, CDR2 YFSETQ. CDR3 length: 15 amino acids. The DNA of the CDR3 is TGCGCCAGCAGCTCCCGGACAGGGGGCACAGATACGCAGTATTTT. Residues: CASSSRTGGTDTQYF. The full variable domain, with the rest looked up from reference TRBV5-1 and TRBJ2-3, is KAGVTQTPRYLIKTRGQQVTLSCSPISGHRSVSWYQQTPGQGLQFLFEYFSETQRNKGNFPGRFSGRQFSNSRSEMNVSTLELGDSALYLCASSSRTGGTDTQYFGPGTRLTVL.

Notes on this clone: This specimen includes other DNA sequences encoding the same CDR3. V is TRBV5-1 and J is TRBJ2-2, with a weak D call TRBD2 (5 bases). V lost 0 bases, J lost 4 bases, and 7 bases lay in between. Germline CDR1 SGHRS, CDR2 YFSETQ. The CDR3 is 14 amino acids. The CDR3 region is CASSLARGTGELFF. CDR3 DNA: TGCGCCAGCAGCTTGGCCCGGGGCACCGGGGAGCTGTTTTTT. The variable domain in full, completed from reference TRBV5-1 and TRBJ2-2, reads KAGVTQTPRYLIKTRGQQVTLSCSPISGHRSVSWYQQTPGQGLQFLFEYFSETQRNKGNFPGRFSGRQFSNSRSEMNVSTLELGDSALYLCASSLARGTGELFFGEGSRLTVL.

This clone has a single count. This rearrangement joins TRBV11-2 to TRBJ2-3; tentative D call: TRBD2 (5 bases). The length of the CDR3 is 16 residues. From germline, CDR1 is SGHAT and CDR2 FQNNGV. Between the trimmed V and J ends, which lost 5 bases and 5 bases, there was a span of 20 bases. The CDR3 region has the DNA TGTGCCAGCAGCCTAATCCGGGGTTCCATCATAGATACGCAGTATTTT. This codes for CASSLIRGSIIDTQYF.

The chain joins TRBV6-2 or TRBV6-3 to TRBJ2-2; D perhaps matches TRBD2 (6 bases). The V and J ends lost 0 bases and 6 bases respectively, with 8 bases between them. Germline-derived CDR1 and CDR2 are MNHEY and SVGEGT. CDR3 length: 14 amino acids. This CDR3 reads CASSYSWGAGELFF. The CDR3 DNA reads TGTGCCAGCAGTTACTCATGGGGGGCCGGGGAGCTGTTTTTT.

The CDR3 sequence is CAWSSETNEKLFF. The DNA for the CDR3 is TGTGCCTGGAGTAGTGAGACTAATGAAAAACTGTTTTTT. The V and J genes are TRBV30 and TRBJ1-4; D not resolved. This CDR3 has 13 residues. CDR1 and CDR2 (germline): GTSNPN, SVGIG (reference sequence). Trimming removed 2 bases at V and 2 bases at J, with 6 bases between. The entire variable domain, with the rest obtained from reference TRBV30 and TRBJ1-4, is as follows: SQTIHQWPATLVQPVGSPLSLECTVEGTSNPNLYWYRQAAGRGLQLLFYSVGIGQISSEVPQNLSASRPQDRQFILSSKKLLLSDSGFYLCAWSSETNEKLFFGSGTQLSVL.

The J gene is TRBJ2-5, the V gene TRBV9; possibly TRBD1 for D (5 bases). The V gene lost 0 bases and the J gene lost 5 bases, with 11 bases spanning the gap. Germline V gene data show CDR1 as SGDLS and CDR2 as YYNGEE. This CDR3 region has 14 residues. CDR3 in amino acids: CASSVAPGSETQYF. Written as DNA, the CDR3 is TGTGCCAGCAGCGTAGCACCAGGGTCGGAGACCCAGTACTTC.

This clone has just one count. The chain employs TRBV5-1 and TRBJ2-1; 8 nucleotides line up with TRBD2. CDR3 size: 15 residues. The V and J ends lost 4 bases and 9 bases, in that order; junction bases with no gene match: 12. Germline V gene data show CDR1 as SGHRS and CDR2 as YFSETQ. The CDR3 here is CASSENSGAGSEQFF. DNA for the CDR3: TGCGCCAGCAGCGAGAATAGCGGGGCGGGGAGTGAGCAGTTCTTC.

This clone was seen more than once but under ten times. V is TRBV29-1 and J is TRBJ1-6; D is perhaps TRBD1 (6 bases). This CDR3 spans 13 amino acids. Germline V CDR1 and CDR2: SQVTM, ANQGSEA. The germline V and J ends were trimmed by 4 bases and 5 bases, with 9 bases remaining between them. The CDR3 loop is CSVGQDNNSPLHF. As DNA, the CDR3 is TGCAGCGTTGGACAGGACAATAATTCACCCCTCCACTTT.

This clone has just one count. The gene calls are TRBV6-5 and TRBJ1-5, with D perhaps TRBD1 (5 bases). The V end was cut by 5 bases, the J end by 5 bases, with 10 bases between. This CDR3 has 13 amino acids. CDR1 is MNHEY and CDR2 is SVGAGI in the germline V gene. The CDR3 is CASSPGMDQPQHF. CDR3 nucleotide sequence: TGTGCCAGCAGTCCAGGGATGGATCAGCCCCAGCATTTT.

CDR3: CAWSVFSRSGEQFF. DNA for the CDR3: TGTGCCTGGAGTGTATTCTCCCGTTCGGGTGAGCAGTTCTTC. J is TRBJ2-1 and V is TRBV30, with unresolved D. Germline V gene data show CDR1 as GTSNPN and CDR2 as SVGIG (reference sequence). The ends were cut back, 0 bases at V and 9 bases at J, with 15 bases in the middle. This CDR3 region has 14 residues. The entire variable domain, with the rest obtained from reference TRBV30 and TRBJ2-1, is as follows: SQTIHQWPATLVQPVGSPLSLECTVEGTSNPNLYWYRQAAGRGLQLLFYSVGIGQISSEVPQNLSASRPQDRQFILSSKKLLLSDSGFYLCAWSVFSRSGEQFFGPGTRLTVL.

This chain joins TRBV12-3 or TRBV12-4 and TRBJ2-2; D is unresolved. The CDR3 is 13 amino acids. Trimming removed 1 base from V and 5 bases from J, with 5 bases in between. Written as DNA, the CDR3 is TGTGCCAGCAGTTTAGACGCGACCGGGGAGCTGTTTTTT. Protein sequence: CASSLDATGELFF.

The chain couples TRBV29-1 to TRBJ1-1, with D tentatively TRBD1 (5 bases). Germline values: CDR1 SQVTM, CDR2 ANQGSEA. CDR3 length equals 13 residues. Trimming shortened V by 8 bases and J by 4 bases, and 17 bases separated the two germline ends. CDR3 protein: CSLGEAGGTEAFF. DNA of the CDR3: TGCAGCCTTGGAGAGGCGGGGGGCACTGAAGCTTTCTTT.

A single count supports this clone. The chain is built from TRBV6-4 and TRBJ1-6; TRBD1 is a possible D gene (5 bases). The V gene's germline CDR1 is MRHNA and CDR2 SNTAGT. V lost 4 bases, J lost 10 bases, and 14 bases lay in between. There are 14 residues in the CDR3. The CDR3 region is CASSADRNNSPLHF. In nucleotides, the CDR3 is TGTGCCAGCAGTGCTGACAGAAACAACTCACCCCTCCACTTT.

The rearrangement joins TRBV10-3 to TRBJ1-2; 8 nucleotides line up with TRBD1. The germline V gene encodes CDR1 ENHRY and CDR2 SYGVKD. V shed 2 bases and J 3 bases; nucleotides not matched to a gene: 11. The CDR3 is 17 residues long. This chain's CDR3 is CAISEASPGQAYYGYTF. CDR3 nucleotide sequence: TGTGCCATCAGTGAGGCCTCTCCGGGACAGGCTTACTATGGCTACACCTTC.

The chain combines TRBV5-1 with TRBJ1-5; tentatively, D is TRBD1 (6 bases). The CDR3 has 14 amino acids. From germline, CDR1 is SGHRS and CDR2 YFSETQ. Deletions cut 0 bases from V and 6 bases from J, with 10 bases between. CDR3 amino acids: CASSLGGHGQPQHF. The CDR3 DNA follows: TGCGCCAGCAGCTTGGGGGGGCACGGTCAGCCCCAGCATTTT.

This clone was detected only once. This sequence joins TRBV4-1 and TRBJ1-1; 8 nucleotides agree with TRBD1. After removal of 6 bases from V and 1 base from J, the junction contained 16 bases not matched to a gene. Per germline, CDR1 MGHRA and CDR2 YSYEKL. The CDR3 covers 18 residues. The CDR3 DNA sequence: TGCGCCAGCAGTCTAAGTTTACGGACAGGGATAAGGAACACTGAAGCTTTCTTT. This codes for CASSLSLRTGIRNTEAFF.

The rearrangement links TRBV6-5 to TRBJ2-1, with D maybe TRBD1 (6 bases). The V and J ends lost 6 bases and 10 bases respectively, with 10 bases between them. CDR1 and CDR2 (germline): MNHEY, SVGAGI. The CDR3 is made up of 11 amino acids. As DNA, the CDR3 is TGTGCCAGCAGCATAGACAGGGAGCAGTTCTTC. Encoded protein: CASSIDREQFF.

The gene calls are TRBV5-1 and TRBJ1-4, with a weak D call TRBD1 (5 bases). The germline V gene has CDR1 SGHRS and CDR2 YFSETQ. This CDR3 is 14 amino acids long. V lost 10 bases and J lost 2, with 15 bases in between. This CDR3 is CASKGVYTNEKLFF. The DNA for the CDR3 is TGCGCCTCTAAAGGGGTATATACTAATGAAAAACTGTTTTTT.

The V gene is TRBV7-3, the J gene TRBJ2-2, with 12 positions matching TRBD1. The trim removed 2 bases at V and 6 bases at J, leaving 4 bases unmatched. The germline CDR1 and CDR2 sequences are SGHTA and FQGTGA. The CDR3 spans 16 residues. CDR3 DNA: TGTGCCAGCAGCTTAGGAGGGACAGGGGGCGCCGGGGAGCTGTTTTTT. It codes for CASSLGGTGGAGELFF. The whole variable domain, remainder taken from reference TRBV7-3 and TRBJ2-2, is GAGVSQTPSNKVTEKGKYVELRCDPISGHTALYWYRQSLGQGPEFLIYFQGTGAADDSGLPNDRFFAVRPEGSVSTLKIQRTERGDSAVYLCASSLGGTGGAGELFFGEGSRLTVL.

The chain recombines TRBV10-1 with TRBJ2-3; 9 bases are a match to TRBD2. CDR3 size: 15 residues. J gave up 5 bases and V 5 bases, and 8 bases lay outside the gene matches. CDR1 is WNHNN and CDR2 is SYGVQD in the germline V gene (reference sequence). CDR3 nucleotide sequence: TGCGCCAGCAGTCTTAGCGGGGGATCAGGAGATACGCAGTATTTT. Translating gives CASSLSGGSGDTQYF.

The chain employs TRBV7-3 and TRBJ1-2; 7 bases agree with TRBD1. The V and J ends lost 4 bases and 0 bases, in that order; junction bases with no gene match: 8. The CDR3 is made up of 16 amino acids. Germline CDR1 reads SGHTA; CDR2 reads FQGTGA. This CDR3 is CASSSTGTAANYGYTF. The CDR3 nucleotides read TGTGCCAGCAGCTCGACAGGGACGGCTGCTAACTATGGCTACACCTTC.